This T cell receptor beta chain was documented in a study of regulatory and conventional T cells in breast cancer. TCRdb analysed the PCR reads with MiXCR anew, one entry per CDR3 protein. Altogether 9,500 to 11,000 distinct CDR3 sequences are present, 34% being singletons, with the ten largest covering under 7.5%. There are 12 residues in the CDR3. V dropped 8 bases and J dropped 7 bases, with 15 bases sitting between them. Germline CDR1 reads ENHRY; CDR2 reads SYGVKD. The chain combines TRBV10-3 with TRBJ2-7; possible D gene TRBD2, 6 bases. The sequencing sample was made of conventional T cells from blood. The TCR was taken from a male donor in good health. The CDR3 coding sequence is TGTGCCATCGGGGGGACCGCGTTGGAGCAGTACTTC. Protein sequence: CAIGGTALEQYF.